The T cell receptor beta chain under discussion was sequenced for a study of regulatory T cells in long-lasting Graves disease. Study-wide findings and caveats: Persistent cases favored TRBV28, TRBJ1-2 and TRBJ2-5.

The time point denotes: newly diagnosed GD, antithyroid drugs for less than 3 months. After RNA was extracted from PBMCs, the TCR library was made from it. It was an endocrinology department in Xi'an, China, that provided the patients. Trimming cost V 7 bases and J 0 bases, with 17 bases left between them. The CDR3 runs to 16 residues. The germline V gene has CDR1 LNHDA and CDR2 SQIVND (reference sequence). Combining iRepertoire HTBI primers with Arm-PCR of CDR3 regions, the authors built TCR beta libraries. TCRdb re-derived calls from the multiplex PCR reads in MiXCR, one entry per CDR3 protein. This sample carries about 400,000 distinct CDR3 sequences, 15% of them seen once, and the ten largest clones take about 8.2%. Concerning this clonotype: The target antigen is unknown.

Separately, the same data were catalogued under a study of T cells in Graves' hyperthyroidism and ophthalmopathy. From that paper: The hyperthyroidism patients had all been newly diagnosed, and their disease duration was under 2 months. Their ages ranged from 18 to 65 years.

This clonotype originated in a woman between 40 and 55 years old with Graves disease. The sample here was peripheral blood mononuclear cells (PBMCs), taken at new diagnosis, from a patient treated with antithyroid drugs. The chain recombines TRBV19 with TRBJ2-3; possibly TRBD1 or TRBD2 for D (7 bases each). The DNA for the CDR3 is TGTGCCAGTACTCCAGGGGGGGACCCTAGCACAGATACGCAGTATTTT. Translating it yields CASTPGGDPSTDTQYF. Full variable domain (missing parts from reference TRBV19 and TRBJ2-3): DGGITQSPKYLFRKEGQNVTLSCEQNLNHDAMYWYRQDPGQGLRLIYYSQIVNDFQKGDIAEGYSVSREKKESFPLTVTSAQKNPTAFYLCASTPGGDPSTDTQYFGPGTRLTVL.